This TCR beta chain was profiled in a study of identical twins (dated by TCRdb to 2016 to 2018). Context from the whole study: To test whether fetal clonotypes persist, this study deep-sequenced TCR alpha and beta repertoires from monozygotic twins, from unrelated adults of various ages, and from cord blood. Replicate twin experiments were performed at different times using different library preparation protocols to rule out contamination.

This clonotype came up many times. Which antigen it targets is not known. Per-base qualities were not stored, and no clone one base away is much larger. On the study overall, not on this receptor specifically: Compared with coincidental sharing between unrelated individuals, out-of-frame TCR alpha sequences shared between twins showed an excess of sequences with low generation probability. Conclusions relied on cross-sectional statistical analysis, since the same donors could not be followed over many years. Fewer insertions were carried by abundant cord blood beta clonotypes; a weaker similar trend was observed in young adult naive repertoires, while no such trend was observed in memory repertoires. In monozygotic twins, out-of-frame TCR alpha sharing was systematically underestimated by recombination models, although the models agreed with sharing between unrelated individuals. Invariant T cells such as MAIT and iNKT could partly confound zero-insertion analyses, although diverse VJ usage argued against such confounding for most clonotypes. The excess sharing between twins in beta out-of-frame sequences was weaker because fewer shared sequences reduced the signal-to-noise ratio.

Taken from cysteine to phenylalanine, the CDR3 has 13 residues. The kept DNA is CDR3 alone, 39 bases in frame from the first base. Based on the germline V gene (reference sequence), the CDR1 and CDR2 sequences are DFQATT and SNEGSKA. The trim is 5 bases for V and 7 bases for J, with a gap of 14 bases between the germline ends. The library was obtained by 5' RACE. The data were produced on an Illumina HiSeq 2000. Template switching added a universal primer binding site, and the final cDNA carried a unique molecular identifier that allowed TCR cDNA molecules to be counted accurately. Specific primers in the conserved constant-segment region were used to synthesize first-strand cDNA for TCR alpha and beta chains. Each cDNA library was double barcoded, with a SMART-Mk sample barcode plus Illumina barcodes, to control for contamination. TruSeq adapter sequences, together with Illumina sample barcodes, were added in two successive PCR steps. TCR alpha and beta cDNA libraries were sequenced on the Illumina HiSeq platform with custom primers. The original methods were these. Unique molecular identifiers were extracted from raw reads with MiGEC, and CDR3 positions were determined with MiXCR. Recombination models were inferred per individual with the repgenHMM and IGoR tools using an EM algorithm. The analysis of shared clonotypes was done with the tcR package in R, with sharing normalized by the product of cloneset sizes. To study raw recombination free of thymic and clonal selection effects, out-of-frame nonproductive sequences were analyzed. Through fastp at Q25 and MiXCR, TCRdb rebuilt clones from the public reads, retaining in-frame beta chains. When rows share a CDR3 protein, they turn into one entry using the most common DNA and genes. None of the V and J calls come from the authors' own analysis; TCRdb made them. The sample table holds nearly 650,000 distinct CDR3 sequences, of which 7.1% were seen once. The ten largest clones capture 1.6% of the sample.

All donors were healthy Caucasians. The twin cohort comprised three pairs of female monozygotic twins, all aged about 18 to 29 years. Peripheral blood mononuclear cells were used as the source from which RNA for TCR libraries was isolated. The same data also contributed to another study, on yellow fever vaccine responses in identical twins. The other study reports the following: According to the authors, in identical twins the way T cells responded to vaccination appeared partly convergent and partly personalized. Focusing on identical twins, the study followed the T cell clones that responded to the vaccine, and did so with precision.

The sample taken for sequencing was PBMCs. The receptor's source is a woman aged 18-29 years in good health. The V gene is TRBV20-1 and the J gene is TRBJ1-4, and perhaps TRBD1 as D gene, on 6 matching bases. The CDR3 reads as follows: CSAYRDVGEKLFF. The DNA is as follows: TGCAGTGCTTACAGGGACGTGGGTGAAAAACTGTTTTTT.